This T cell receptor (beta chain) was identified in a study of cytomegalovirus exposure and HLA in healthy donors. Study outcomes and limitations: Beyond CMV serostatus, there was no information to go on about immune exposure. Analyses of presence/absence relied on an assumption of roughly uniform sequencing depth across donors.

A multiplex PCR was run with 60 Vbeta primers and 13 Jbeta primers. Clones were sequenced by immunoSEQ multiplex PCR, and TCRdb holds only the in-frame ones, with some missing. This table has about 110,000 clones, around 15% appearing once. This clone was seen more than once but under ten times. The antigen is not known. The CDR3 loop spans 15 amino acids. The germline CDR1 and CDR2 sequences are SGDLS and YYNGEE. Trimming removed 4 bases from V and 1 base from J, with 11 bases in between. The chain is built from TRBV9 and TRBJ2-2, with D perhaps TRBD2 (5 bases). This receptor was taken from a female donor in good health and CMV-seronegative. The sequencing input was PBMCs. The DNA for the CDR3 is TGTGCCAGCAGCCCTACCGGACTGAACACCGGGGAGCTGTTTTTT. As protein: CASSPTGLNTGELFF.